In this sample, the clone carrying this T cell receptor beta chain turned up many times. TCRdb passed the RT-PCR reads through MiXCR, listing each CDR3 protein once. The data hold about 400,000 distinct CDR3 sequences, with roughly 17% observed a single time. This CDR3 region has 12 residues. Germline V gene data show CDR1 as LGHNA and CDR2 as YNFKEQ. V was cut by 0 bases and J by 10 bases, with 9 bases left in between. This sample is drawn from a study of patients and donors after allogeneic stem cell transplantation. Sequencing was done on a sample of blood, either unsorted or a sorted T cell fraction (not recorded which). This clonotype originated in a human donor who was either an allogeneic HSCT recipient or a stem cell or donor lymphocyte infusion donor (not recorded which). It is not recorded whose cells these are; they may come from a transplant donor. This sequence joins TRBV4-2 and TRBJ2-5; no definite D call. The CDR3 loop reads CASSQEGMHQYF. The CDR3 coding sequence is TGTGCCAGCAGCCAAGAGGGTATGCACCAGTACTTC.